This TCR beta chain was found in a study of cytomegalovirus exposure and HLA in healthy donors. Study outcomes and limitations: First-cohort TCR clusters tended to co-occur in the roughly 120 validation repertoires, a later analysis found. Reportedly, diagnosis of cytomegalovirus status by the classifier showed high specificity and sensitivity. In vitro, three CMV-associated chains proved specific for CMV antigens.

The assay was immunoSEQ multiplex PCR, and TCRdb's table has in-frame clones only and misses some. The table shows over 250,000 clones, with about 86% occurring only once. This clone was observed a few times. The antigen remains undetermined. Separate from the approximately 730-subject first cohort, the approximately 130-subject validation cohort was the one that the donors belonged to. CDR3 length: 14 residues. The germline V gene has CDR1 SGHNT and CDR2 YYREEE (reference sequence). Between the trimmed V and J ends, which lost 1 base and 5 bases, there was a span of 12 bases. The receptor was derived from a young woman in good health and CMV-seronegative. The chain joins TRBV5-4 to TRBJ2-5, with a tentative D call TRBD1 (5 bases). Input material: PBMCs. The CDR3 loop reads CASSLPQGPETQYF. Written as DNA, the CDR3 is TGTGCCAGCAGCTTGCCCCAGGGTCCGGAGACCCAGTACTTC.